The 24 T cell receptor beta chains presented below share a single source sample, sequenced in a study of shared clonotypes between healthy human individuals. TCRdb keeps only in-frame clones here, not all; method: immunoSEQ multiplex PCR. The data contain more than 400,000 clones, around four fifths of them singletons. Material for sequencing was PBMCs. The receptors were gathered from a woman aged 35 to 49 in good health. Some clones in this sample may be carry-over from other donors' samples.

This chain uses TRBV5-1 with TRBJ2-1, with D perhaps being TRBD1 or TRBD2 (5 bases each). V was pared by 4 bases and J by 12 bases, with 20 bases between. Per the germline V gene, CDR1 is SGHRS and CDR2 is YFSETQ. This CDR3 region has 14 residues. The CDR3 is CASSPDPGPNRQFF. Written as DNA, the CDR3 is TGCGCCAGCAGCCCAGACCCGGGACCTAATAGGCAGTTCTTC.

The V call is TRBV7-3, the J call TRBJ1-3; no definite D call. Germline CDR1 and CDR2: SGHTA and FQGTGA. The CDR3 covers 14 residues. Deletions cut 0 bases from V and 2 bases from J, with 5 bases between. The CDR3 DNA reads TGTGCCAGCAGCTTAACCGGGGCTGGAAACACCATATATTTT. Its translation: CASSLTGAGNTIYF. Based on the CDR3 plus reference TRBV7-3 and TRBJ1-3, the full variable domain is GAGVSQTPSNKVTEKGKYVELRCDPISGHTALYWYRQSLGQGPEFLIYFQGTGAADDSGLPNDRFFAVRPEGSVSTLKIQRTERGDSAVYLCASSLTGAGNTIYFGEGSWLTVV.

The chain carries TRBV9 and TRBJ1-2; possible D gene TRBD1, 6 bases. Germline assignment: CDR1 SGDLS and CDR2 YYNGEE. The CDR3 extends over 15 amino acids. Trimming took 5 bases from V and 3 from J, leaving 17 bases between them. CDR3 region: CASRGTPRGDYGYTF. The CDR3 coding sequence is TGTGCCAGCAGAGGGACACCAAGAGGGGACTATGGCTACACCTTC.

The chain joins TRBV18 to TRBJ2-1; D is undetermined. Trimming stripped 3 bases from V and 6 bases from J, with 18 bases between. Germline lookup yields CDR1 KGHSH and CDR2 LQKENI. The CDR3 has 16 amino acids. DNA of the CDR3: TGTGCCAGCTCACCCCAACCCCGCGACGCATCCAATGAGCAGTTCTTC. As protein: CASSPQPRDASNEQFF.

The chain links TRBV28 to TRBJ2-6; D is uncertain. Per germline, CDR1 MDHEN and CDR2 SYDVKM. The CDR3 extends over 17 amino acids. With 3 bases removed from V and 0 bases from J, the gap between germline ends came to 12 bases. The DNA for the CDR3 is TGTGCCAGCAGTTTGGTCAGAGACTTCTCTGGGGCCAACGTCCTGACTTTC. Its translation: CASSLVRDFSGANVLTF.

The chain is built from TRBV4-1 and TRBJ2-7; D unclear. CDR3 length: 16 amino acids. V gave up 1 base and J gave up 2 bases, with 15 bases separating them. Germline values: CDR1 MGHRA, CDR2 YSYEKL. CDR3 nucleotides: TGCGCCAGCAGCCAAGCCGCTTCGAGCCGACCCTACGAGCAGTACTTC. Amino acid sequence: CASSQAASSRPYEQYF.

On this clone itself: One junction end disagrees with the germline gene, perhaps due to a read error. The chain uses TRBV9 and TRBJ1-1; 8 nucleotides match TRBD1. The length of the CDR3 is 15 residues. CDR1 is SGDLS and CDR2 is YYNGEE in the germline V gene. The CDR3 loop is CASSVAAGGESDAFF. The CDR3 nucleotides read TGTGCCAGCAGCGTAGCGGCAGGGGGCGAATCTGACGCTTTCTTT.

The V call is TRBV28, the J call TRBJ1-3; D is perhaps TRBD1 (5 bases). Between the trimmed V and J ends, which lost 8 bases and 4 bases, there was a span of 15 bases. CDR3 length: 14 amino acids. Germline V gives CDR1 MDHEN, CDR2 SYDVKM. The CDR3: CASQAGGRGNTIYF. The CDR3 DNA is TGTGCCAGCCAAGCGGGGGGTAGGGGAAACACCATATATTTT. Supplemented by reference TRBV28 and TRBJ1-3, the full variable domain reads DVKVTQSSRYLVKRTGEKVFLECVQDMDHENMFWYRQDPGLGLRLIYFSYDVKMKEKGDIPEGYSVSREKKERFSLILESASTNQTSMYLCASQAGGRGNTIYFGEGSWLTVV.

The chain uses TRBV12-5 and TRBJ2-3, with D uncertain. Trimming took 1 base from V and 0 from J, leaving 5 bases between them. In germline, CDR1 is LGHNT, CDR2 FRNRAP. The CDR3 sequence is 14 residues long. In nucleotides, the CDR3 is TGTGCTAGTGGTTTGGGATCGAGCACAGATACGCAGTATTTT. This translates into CASGLGSSTDTQYF.

V and J are TRBV25-1 and TRBJ2-3; TRBD1 might be the D (6 bases). Looked up from germline, CDR1 is MGHDK and CDR2 is SYGVNS. With 6 bases removed from V and 3 bases from J, the gap between germline ends came to 10 bases. This CDR3 is built from 13 residues. CDR3 sequence (DNA): TGTGCCAGCAGGAGGACAGCTACAGATACGCAGTATTTT. This gives the protein CASRRTATDTQYF.

This chain uses TRBV19 with TRBJ1-1, with D maybe TRBD1 (5 bases). V dropped 5 bases and J dropped 2 bases, with 9 bases sitting between them. This CDR3 comprises 13 residues. The V gene's germline CDR1 is LNHDA and CDR2 SQIVND (reference sequence). CDR3 DNA: TGTGCCAGTAGTTCCAGGGTAAACACTGAAGCTTTCTTT. This encodes CASSSRVNTEAFF.

The sample holds one count of this clone. The J gene is TRBJ1-1, the V gene TRBV25-1; the D gene is possibly TRBD1 (5 bases). V was pared by 1 base and J by 4 bases, with 7 bases between. CDR1 is MGHDK and CDR2 is SYGVNS in the germline V gene. CDR3 length equals 13 residues. In DNA, the CDR3 is TGTGCCAGCAGTGAATTGGGGGGCACTGAAGCTTTCTTT. It codes for CASSELGGTEAFF.

This clone occurred once. V usage is TRBV5-1 and J usage is TRBJ2-5, with 10 bases matching TRBD1. This CDR3 comprises 16 residues. Germline-derived CDR1 and CDR2 are SGHRS and YFSETQ. With 0 bases clipped from V and 5 bases from J, the junction kept 7 bases outside the gene matches. The CDR3 loop reads CASSLASTGGAETQYF. DNA of the CDR3: TGCGCCAGCAGCTTGGCTTCGACAGGGGGCGCCGAGACCCAGTACTTC.

About this clone itself: This same CDR3 is encoded by further DNA sequences in the sample. J is TRBJ2-5 and V is TRBV4-1; no clear D. Trimming took 1 base from V and 5 from J, leaving 17 bases between them. The CDR3 is 16 amino acids. The germline V gene has CDR1 MGHRA and CDR2 YSYEKL. CDR3 sequence reads: CASSQGVEVGPETQYF. The CDR3 DNA is TGCGCCAGCAGCCAAGGGGTTGAGGTAGGCCCCGAGACCCAGTACTTC.

The rearrangement joins TRBV19 to TRBJ2-1; 9 nucleotides agree with TRBD2. V dropped 1 base and J dropped 7; count of bases not matched to a gene: 5. The CDR3 spans 15 residues. Germline CDR1 reads LNHDA; CDR2 reads SQIVND (reference sequence). CDR3 sequence reads: CASSIVAGGPNEQFF. The CDR3 DNA is TGTGCCAGTAGTATAGTTGCGGGAGGGCCGAATGAGCAGTTCTTC.

The chain carries TRBV19 and TRBJ1-1; TRBD1 aligns across 8 bases. CDR1 is LNHDA and CDR2 is SQIVND in the germline V gene (reference sequence). This CDR3 comprises 13 residues. J gave up 11 bases and V 3 bases, and 8 bases lay outside the gene matches. The CDR3 protein is CASSMGVQGEAFF. Written as DNA, the CDR3 is TGTGCCAGTAGTATGGGAGTACAGGGGGAGGCTTTCTTT. The entire variable domain, with the rest obtained from reference TRBV19 and TRBJ1-1, is as follows: DGGITQSPKYLFRKEGQNVTLSCEQNLNHDAMYWYRQDPGQGLRLIYYSQIVNDFQKGDIAEGYSVSREKKESFPLTVTSAQKNPTAFYLCASSMGVQGEAFFGQGTRLTVV.

The chain recombines TRBV6-1 with TRBJ2-7; D is unclear. Germline assignment: CDR1 MNHNS and CDR2 SASEGT. The CDR3 is made up of 11 amino acids. Trimming left V 2 bases short and J 3 bases short, with 2 bases between. CDR3 loop: CASSEYYEQYF. The CDR3 DNA sequence: TGTGCCAGCAGTGAATACTACGAGCAGTACTTC.

V usage is TRBV11-2 and J usage is TRBJ2-1; D is unresolved. This CDR3 region has 14 residues. Trimming left V 5 bases short and J 9 bases short, with 17 bases between. The germline CDR1 and CDR2 sequences are SGHAT and FQNNGV. The CDR3 sequence: CASSLAPAVGEQFF. In DNA, the CDR3 is TGTGCCAGCAGCCTGGCCCCCGCAGTGGGTGAGCAGTTCTTC.

The gene calls are TRBV11-2 and TRBJ2-4; D is ambiguous. The germline CDR1 and CDR2 sequences are SGHAT and FQNNGV. The CDR3 loop spans 15 amino acids. V lost 5 bases and J 5 bases, leaving 16 bases between the germline ends. The CDR3 DNA reads as TGTGCCAGCAGCCCGCGTCGTGGCGAAGAAAACATTCAGTACTTC. It codes for CASSPRRGEENIQYF.

The chain combines TRBV11-2 with TRBJ2-5; 7 bases fit TRBD2. The germline CDR1 and CDR2 sequences are SGHAT and FQNNGV. The CDR3 extends over 13 amino acids. With V trimmed by 5 bases and J by 5 bases, 5 bases remained unmatched. The CDR3: CASSKWGGETQYF. Written as DNA, the CDR3 is TGTGCCAGCAGCAAATGGGGAGGGGAGACCCAGTACTTC.

V is TRBV10-3 and J is TRBJ2-5; D not resolved. The germline CDR1 and CDR2 sequences are ENHRY and SYGVKD. The CDR3 runs 17 residues. V dropped 0 bases and J dropped 2 bases, with 16 bases sitting between them. The DNA for the CDR3 is TGTGCCATCAGTGAGTCGATGGTGGGCATCGTGCAAGAGACCCAGTACTTC. Its translation is CAISESMVGIVQETQYF.

This rearrangement joins TRBV5-1 to TRBJ2-1, with TRBD2 matching over 16 bases. V lost 7 bases to trimming and J lost 14 bases; unmatched junction nucleotides: 12. The CDR3 has 15 amino acids. Germline assignment: CDR1 SGHRS and CDR2 YFSETQ. Here the CDR3 reads CASSEGLAGGYVKFF. The CDR3 DNA sequence: TGCGCCAGCTCCGAGGGACTAGCGGGAGGGTACGTCAAGTTCTTC.

This chain joins TRBV7-9 and TRBJ2-3; TRBD2 matches at 12 bases. The junction had 8 bases not matched to a gene; V was cut back by 5 bases and J by 2 bases. The CDR3 sequence is 17 residues long. Per germline, CDR1 SEHNR and CDR2 FQNEAQ (reference sequence). The CDR3 protein is CASSPSGLAGLTDTQYF. The CDR3 DNA sequence: TGTGCCAGCAGCCCCTCGGGACTAGCGGGCCTCACAGATACGCAGTATTTT. Full variable domain (remainder filled in from reference TRBV7-9 and TRBJ2-3): DTGVSQNPRHKITKRGQNVTFRCDPISEHNRLYWYRQTLGQGPEFLTYFQNEAQLEKSRLLSDRFSAERPKGSFSTLEIQRTEQGDSAMYLCASSPSGLAGLTDTQYFGPGTRLTVL.

The CDR3 nucleotides read TGTGCCAGCAGCCCAGAGGACAGGACCTACAATGAGCAGTTCTTC. Encoded protein: CASSPEDRTYNEQFF. The genes are TRBV7-2 and TRBJ2-1; 7 bases are a match to TRBD1. CDR3 length equals 15 residues. Per germline, CDR1 SGHTA and CDR2 FQGNSA. The J segment lost 2 bases and the V segment lost 5 bases, leaving 6 bases of the junction unmatched.